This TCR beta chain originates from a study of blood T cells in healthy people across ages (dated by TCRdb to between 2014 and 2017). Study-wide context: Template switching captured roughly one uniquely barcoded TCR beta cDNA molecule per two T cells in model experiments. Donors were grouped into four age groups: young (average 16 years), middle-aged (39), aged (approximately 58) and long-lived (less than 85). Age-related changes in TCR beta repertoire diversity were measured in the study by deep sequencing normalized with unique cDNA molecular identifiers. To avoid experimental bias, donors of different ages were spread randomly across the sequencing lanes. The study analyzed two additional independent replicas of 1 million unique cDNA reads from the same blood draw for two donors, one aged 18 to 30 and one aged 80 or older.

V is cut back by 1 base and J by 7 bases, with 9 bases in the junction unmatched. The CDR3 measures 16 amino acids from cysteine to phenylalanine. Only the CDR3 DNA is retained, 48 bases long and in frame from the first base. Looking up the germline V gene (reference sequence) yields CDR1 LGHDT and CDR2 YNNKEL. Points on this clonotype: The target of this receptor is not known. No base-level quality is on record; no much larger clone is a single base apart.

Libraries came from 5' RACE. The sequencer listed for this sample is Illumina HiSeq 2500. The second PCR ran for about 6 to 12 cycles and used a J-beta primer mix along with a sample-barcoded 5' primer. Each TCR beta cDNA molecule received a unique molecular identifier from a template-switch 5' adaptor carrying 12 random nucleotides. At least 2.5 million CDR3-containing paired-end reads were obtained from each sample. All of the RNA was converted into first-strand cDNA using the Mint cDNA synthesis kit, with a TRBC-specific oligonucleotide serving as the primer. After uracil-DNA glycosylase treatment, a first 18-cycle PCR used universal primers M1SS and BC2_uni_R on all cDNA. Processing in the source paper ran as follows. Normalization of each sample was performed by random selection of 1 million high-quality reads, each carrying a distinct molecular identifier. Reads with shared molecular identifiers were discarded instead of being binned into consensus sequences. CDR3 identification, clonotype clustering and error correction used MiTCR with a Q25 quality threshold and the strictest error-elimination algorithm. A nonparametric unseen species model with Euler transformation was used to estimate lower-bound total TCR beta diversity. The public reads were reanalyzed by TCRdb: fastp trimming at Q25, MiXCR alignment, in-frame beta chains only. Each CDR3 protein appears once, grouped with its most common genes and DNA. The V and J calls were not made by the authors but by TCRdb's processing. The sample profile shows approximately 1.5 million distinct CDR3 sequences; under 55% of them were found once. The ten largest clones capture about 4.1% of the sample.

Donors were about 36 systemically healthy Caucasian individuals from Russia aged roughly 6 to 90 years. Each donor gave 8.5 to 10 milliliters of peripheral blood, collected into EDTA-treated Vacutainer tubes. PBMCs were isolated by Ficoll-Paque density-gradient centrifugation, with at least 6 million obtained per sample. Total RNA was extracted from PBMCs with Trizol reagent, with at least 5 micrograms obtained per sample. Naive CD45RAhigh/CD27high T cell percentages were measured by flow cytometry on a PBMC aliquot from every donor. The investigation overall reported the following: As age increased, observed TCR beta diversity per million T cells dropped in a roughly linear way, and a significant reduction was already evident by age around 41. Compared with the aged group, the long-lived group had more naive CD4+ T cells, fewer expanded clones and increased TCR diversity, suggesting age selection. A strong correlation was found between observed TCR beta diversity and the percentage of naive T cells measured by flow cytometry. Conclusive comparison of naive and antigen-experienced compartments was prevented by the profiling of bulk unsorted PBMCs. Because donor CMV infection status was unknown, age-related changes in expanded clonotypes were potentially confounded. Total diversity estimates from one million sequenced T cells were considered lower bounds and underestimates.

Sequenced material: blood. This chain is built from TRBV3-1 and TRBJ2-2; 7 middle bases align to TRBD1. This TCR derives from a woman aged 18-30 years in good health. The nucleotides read TGTGCCAGCAGCCAAGGCACAGGGGCCCTTCACGGGGAGCTGTTTTTT. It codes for CASSQGTGALHGELFF.